This entry describes one TCR beta chain. Its antigen remains unknown. V lost 7 bases to trimming and J lost 6 bases, with 9 bases between them. The CDR3 is made up of 11 amino acids. The germline V gene encodes CDR1 MNHEY and CDR2 SMNVEV (reference sequence). This specimen comes from a study of T cell repertoires in cytomegalovirus infection. Overall study: HLA-B-restricted CMV epitopes that are well studied, plus recently identified HLA-C-restricted ones, were used by the study. Both CMV infection and a matching HLA type were indicated by public TCR beta signatures. General study points: CMV-specific HLA-C-restricted TCR beta clonotypes dominated the ex vivo response. People with CMV and the relevant HLA were identified by cumulative public TCR beta family frequency.

TCRdb re-analysed the reads in MiXCR, keeping a single row per CDR3 protein. Here the sample spans fewer than 950,000 distinct CDR3 sequences, approximately 32% being singletons. The TCR was taken from a human donor in good health (CMV status not recorded). Some clones in this sample may be carry-over from other donors' samples. This specimen was cultured CD8+ T cells from PBMCs, taken from culture after CMV antigen stimulation. The chain is built from TRBV27 and TRBJ1-2, with D possibly matching TRBD1 (6 bases). Here the CDR3 DNA reads TGTGCCAGCAACGGGGGGCATGGCTACACCTTC. Amino acids: CASNGGHGYTF.